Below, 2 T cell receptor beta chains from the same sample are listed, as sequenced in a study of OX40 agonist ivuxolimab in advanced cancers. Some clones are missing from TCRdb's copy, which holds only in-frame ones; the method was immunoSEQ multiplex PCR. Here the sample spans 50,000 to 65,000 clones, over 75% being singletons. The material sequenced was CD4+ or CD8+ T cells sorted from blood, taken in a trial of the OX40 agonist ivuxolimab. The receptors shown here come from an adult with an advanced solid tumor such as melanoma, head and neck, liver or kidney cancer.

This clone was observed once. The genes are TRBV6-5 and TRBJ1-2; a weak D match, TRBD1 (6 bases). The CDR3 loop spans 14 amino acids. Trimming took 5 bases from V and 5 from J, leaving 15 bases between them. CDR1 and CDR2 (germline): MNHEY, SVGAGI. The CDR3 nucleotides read TGTGCCAGCAGTACCCCGGACAGCTTATATGGCTACACCTTC. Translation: CASSTPDSLYGYTF.

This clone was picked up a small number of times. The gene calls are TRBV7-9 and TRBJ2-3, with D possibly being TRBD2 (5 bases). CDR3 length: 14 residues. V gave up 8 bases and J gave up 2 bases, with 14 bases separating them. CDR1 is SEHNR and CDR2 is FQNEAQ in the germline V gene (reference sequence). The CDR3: CASGTSGNTDTQYF. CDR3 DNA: TGTGCCAGCGGAACAAGCGGTAACACAGATACGCAGTATTTT.